The T cell receptor beta chain described here comes from a study of shared clonotypes between healthy human individuals. Study background: A few men and a couple of women, aged 18 to 49, were donors. Study findings and constraints: Generation probabilities of non-shared clonotypes were lower (relative to those shared by all four donors).

Germline V gene lookup returns CDR1 LNHDA and CDR2 SQIVND (reference sequence). The CDR3 is made up of 17 amino acids. Germline trimming cut 5 bases from V and 7 bases from J; bases unmatched to any gene: 10. Positively selected for CCR7, the CD45RO-negative cells used as naive CD8 cells excluded terminally differentiated effector memory CD45RA+ cells. Assay used: immunoSEQ multiplex PCR; TCRdb lists only in-frame clones, some missing. Altogether around 1.9 million clones are present, 90% to 95% being singletons, with the ten largest covering more than 1.5%. A word on this clone: Its antigen is as yet unknown.

The sample comprised naive CD8+ T cells from PBMCs. The clonotype originates from a man between 18 and 29 years old in good health. Some clones in this sample may be carry-over from other donors' samples. The chain carries TRBV19 and TRBJ2-2; 13 nucleotides line up with TRBD2. The DNA for the CDR3 is TGTGCCAGTAGTTTCCAACTAGCGGGAGGGCCATACGGGGAGCTGTTTTTT. Translation gives CASSFQLAGGPYGELFF. Using reference TRBV19 and TRBJ2-2 for the parts outside the CDR3, the full variable domain is DGGITQSPKYLFRKEGQNVTLSCEQNLNHDAMYWYRQDPGQGLRLIYYSQIVNDFQKGDIAEGYSVSREKKESFPLTVTSAQKNPTAFYLCASSFQLAGGPYGELFFGEGSRLTVL.